These 25 T cell receptor beta chains originate from one sample sequenced in a study of vaccination and CD4 T cells after COVID-19. As for treatment: roughly 10-day PBMC culture with coronavirus spike peptide pools or control peptides (ViraFEST assay). Cultured CD4+ T cells had their DNA profiled by the Oncomine TCR Beta short-read assay. TCRdb used MiXCR to reprocess the PCR reads, holding one entry per CDR3 protein. This sample carries around 10,000 distinct CDR3 sequences, around 40% of them seen once, and the ten largest clones take over 30%. What these receptors recognize is not known. Sequenced: CD4+ T cells from blood, cultured in vitro. These receptors were collected from a human donor who had recovered from COVID-19.

The rearrangement joins TRBV10-3 to TRBJ2-1; the D gene is possibly TRBD1 (5 bases). Germline V gives CDR1 ENHRY, CDR2 SYGVKD. V was clipped by 0 bases and J by 6 bases, with 21 bases between them. This CDR3 spans 18 amino acids. CDR3 sequence: CAISESMWEGQHINEQFF. CDR3 coding DNA: TGTGCCATCAGTGAGTCGATGTGGGAAGGACAACACATCAATGAGCAGTTCTTC.

The chain employs TRBV12-3 or TRBV12-4 and TRBJ1-1; unclear D gene. The CDR3 contains 14 residues. Trimming cost V 7 bases and J 1 base, with 13 bases left between them. Here the CDR3 reads CASILGPTNTEAFF. CDR3 DNA: TGTGCCAGCATCCTGGGCCCCACGAACACTGAAGCTTTCTTT.

This chain joins TRBV2 and TRBJ1-2; a possible D gene is TRBD1 (5 bases). Germline V gene sequence: CDR1 SNHLY, CDR2 FYNNEI. The CDR3 consists of 14 residues. Between the trimmed V and J ends, which lost 4 bases and 8 bases, there was a span of 17 bases. The CDR3 nucleotides read TGTGCCAGCAGTGGGACCTCGGGGACGTACGGCTACACCTTC. It encodes CASSGTSGTYGYTF.

This clonotype was seen a few times. The chain couples TRBV6-5 to TRBJ1-1; TRBD1 is a possible D gene (5 bases). This CDR3 is 13 amino acids long. CDR1 is MNHEY and CDR2 is SVGAGI in the germline V gene. V lost 2 bases and J 9 bases, leaving 13 bases between the germline ends. The chain's CDR3 is CASSYVTTGKAFF. The CDR3 region has the DNA TGTGCCAGCAGTTACGTAACAACAGGTAAAGCTTTCTTT.

The rearrangement uses TRBV20-1 and TRBJ1-2; the D gene is possibly TRBD1 (6 bases). Per germline, CDR1 DFQATT and CDR2 SNEGSKA (reference sequence). V gave up 1 base and J gave up 4 bases, with 13 bases separating them. The CDR3 is 14 residues long. In nucleotides, the CDR3 is TGCAGTGCTAGAGTTTTGGAAGGGGGCTATGGCTACACCTTC. Its protein product is CSARVLEGGYGYTF.

The rearrangement uses TRBV12-3 or TRBV12-4 and TRBJ2-4; D may correspond to TRBD1 or TRBD2 (5 bases each). The V and J ends lost 5 bases and 3 bases respectively, with 11 bases between them. The CDR3 extends over 14 amino acids. CDR3 region: CASSVGVVKNIQYF. The CDR3 DNA is TGTGCCAGCAGTGTGGGGGTGGTCAAAAACATTCAGTACTTC.

This clonotype is a singleton in its sample. The J gene is TRBJ2-7, the V gene TRBV19; possible D gene TRBD1, 5 bases. The CDR3 consists of 13 residues. Trimming removed 5 bases from V and 5 bases from J, with 13 bases in between. Per the germline V gene, CDR1 is LNHDA and CDR2 is SQIVND (reference sequence). The CDR3 nucleotides read TGTGCCAGTAGTTTTCAGGGTCCCGACGAGCAGTACTTC. Its protein product is CASSFQGPDEQYF.

V usage is TRBV21-1 and J usage is TRBJ1-4. TRBV21-1 is a known pseudogene. The CDR3 contains 15 residues. The CDR3 nucleotides read TGTGCCAGCAGCAAACTAGTGGATAAGGATGAAAAACTGTTTTTT. Protein product: CASSKLVDKDEKLFF.

The genes are TRBV19 and TRBJ1-1; D is uncertain. The CDR3 runs to 15 residues. Germline CDR1 reads LNHDA; CDR2 reads SQIVND (reference sequence). V was pared by 3 bases and J by 2 bases, with 13 bases between. CDR3 sequence: CASSIGWGINTEAFF. In nucleotides, the CDR3 is TGTGCCAGTAGTATTGGGTGGGGAATTAACACTGAAGCTTTCTTT.

The chain has TRBV6-1 and TRBJ2-1, with 9 bases fitting TRBD2. CDR1 MNHNS and CDR2 SASEGT come from the germline V gene. The junction had 9 bases not matched to a gene; V was cut back by 7 bases and J by 8 bases. CDR3 length: 14 amino acids. CDR3 region: CASTTSGFLHEQFF. As DNA, the CDR3 is TGTGCCAGCACGACTAGCGGATTTCTTCATGAGCAGTTCTTC.

This clonotype was picked up a small number of times. The chain is built from TRBV7-9 and TRBJ2-3; the D gene is possibly TRBD2 (5 bases). Between the trimmed V and J ends, which lost 3 bases and 3 bases, there was a span of 7 bases. The CDR3 extends over 13 amino acids. Germline loops: CDR1 SEHNR, CDR2 FQNEAQ (reference sequence). Here the CDR3 DNA reads TGTGCCAGCAGCTTGGGGAGTACAGATACGCAGTATTTT. Encoded protein: CASSLGSTDTQYF.

In this sample, this clonotype turned up a few times. The rearrangement uses TRBV12-3 or TRBV12-4 and TRBJ1-1; D not resolved. There are 15 residues in the CDR3. Trimming took 3 bases from V and 0 from J, leaving 11 bases between them. The CDR3 here is CASSLFAGMNTEAFF. The CDR3 bases are TGTGCCAGCAGTTTGTTCGCGGGGATGAACACTGAAGCTTTCTTT.

The CDR3 loop reads CATSDAGRGDTQYF. CDR3 nucleotides: TGTGCCACCAGTGATGCAGGGAGGGGAGATACGCAGTATTTT. The rearrangement joins TRBV24-1 to TRBJ2-3, with 7 nucleotides matching TRBD2. The CDR3 consists of 14 residues. Germline V CDR1 and CDR2: KGHDR, SFDVKD. V lost 3 bases and J lost 5; bases outside the gene matches: 4.

CDR3 nucleotides: TGTGCCAGCTCACCAAGGGATCGCAACACTGAAGCTTTCTTT. The encoded protein is CASSPRDRNTEAFF. V usage is TRBV18 and J usage is TRBJ1-1; D is undetermined. CDR1 KGHSH and CDR2 LQKENI come from the germline V gene. Trimming removed 2 bases at V and 2 bases at J, with 9 bases between. The CDR3 is 14 residues long.

The chain links TRBV20-1 to TRBJ1-6; 8 positions agree with TRBD1. The CDR3 spans 15 residues. Per germline, CDR1 DFQATT and CDR2 SNEGSKA (reference sequence). V dropped 3 bases and J dropped 7; count of bases not matched to a gene: 8. CDR3 protein: CSASPGGTGNSPLHF. CDR3 nucleotides: TGCAGTGCTAGCCCGGGGGGGACAGGCAATTCACCCCTCCACTTT.

CDR3 DNA: TGTGCCAGCAGCTTAGATCGAGCGGGGTCGAACACCGGGGAGCTGTTTTTT. This encodes CASSLDRAGSNTGELFF. V is TRBV11-3 and J is TRBJ2-2; 7 nucleotides line up with TRBD2. V lost 0 bases to trimming and J lost 0 bases; unmatched junction nucleotides: 4. CDR1 and CDR2 from the germline V gene are SGHNT and YENEEA. This CDR3 spans 17 amino acids.

This chain uses TRBV20-1 with TRBJ2-7; D ambiguous. Germline CDR1 and CDR2: DFQATT and SNEGSKA (reference sequence). The length of the CDR3 is 15 residues. The ends were cut back, 3 bases at V and 2 bases at J, with 17 bases in the middle. The CDR3 bases are TGCAGTGCTAGGTCGGACCAGAGTGCTACCTACGAGCAGTACTTC. This codes for CSARSDQSATYEQYF.

This chain uses TRBV7-2 with TRBJ1-2; D is undetermined. The CDR3 totals 16 residues. Germline values: CDR1 SGHTA, CDR2 FQGNSA. Trimming pared 2 bases from V and 5 bases from J, leaving 18 bases between. The CDR3 DNA reads TGTGCCAGCAGCTTATCCGCCCCTCGACAAATTTATGGCTACACCTTC. This gives the protein CASSLSAPRQIYGYTF. The full variable domain, its missing parts supplied by reference TRBV7-2 and TRBJ1-2, is GAGVSQSPSNKVTEKGKDVELRCDPISGHTALYWYRQSLGQGLEFLIYFQGNSAPDKSGLPSDRFSAERTGGSVSTLTIQRTQQEDSAVYLCASSLSAPRQIYGYTFGSGTRLTVV.

J is TRBJ1-4 and V is TRBV11-3; no reliable D call. Germline V gene sequence: CDR1 SGHNT, CDR2 YENEEA. V lost 4 bases and J lost 5, with 8 bases in between. The CDR3 is made up of 13 amino acids. In nucleotides, the CDR3 is TGTGCCAGCAGCTCCAAAGGGAATGAAAAACTGTTTTTT. Translated: CASSSKGNEKLFF.

This clonotype turned up a few times. CDR3 in DNA: TGCAGTGCTAATTCAGGGTTCTCGGACGATGGCTACACCTTC. It encodes CSANSGFSDDGYTF. The chain combines TRBV20-1 with TRBJ1-2, with a possible D match to TRBD1 (5 bases). Germline loops: CDR1 DFQATT, CDR2 SNEGSKA (reference sequence). With 4 bases removed from V and 6 bases from J, the gap between germline ends came to 18 bases. CDR3 size: 14 residues.

The chain links TRBV10-2 to TRBJ2-5; TRBD1 agrees at 9 bases. The ends lost 3 bases at V and 6 bases at J; junction bases unmatched: 8. Germline loops: CDR1 WSHSY, CDR2 SAAADI. There are 15 residues in the CDR3. CDR3 bases: TGCGCCAGCAGTGACTCGACCGGACAGGGGAAGACCCAGTACTTC. This codes for CASSDSTGQGKTQYF.

This clonotype has more than one count but fewer than ten. The V and J genes are TRBV7-2 and TRBJ2-3; D is perhaps TRBD2 (6 bases). The length of the CDR3 is 12 residues. Germline V lookup: CDR1 SGHTA, CDR2 FQGNSA. V lost 1 base and J lost 14, with 13 bases in between. CDR3 coding DNA: TGTGCCAGCAGCTTAGGAGCGGGCGTAGGGTATTTT. Translated: CASSLGAGVGYF.

This chain connects TRBV19 to TRBJ2-1; 11 bases are shared with TRBD2. With 4 bases clipped from V and 2 bases from J, the junction kept 7 bases outside the gene matches. The germline CDR1 and CDR2 sequences are LNHDA and SQIVND (reference sequence). CDR3 size: 17 residues. CDR3 coding DNA: TGTGCCAGTAGTACGCGACTAGCGGGAAAGGCCTACAATGAGCAGTTCTTC. Amino acid sequence: CASSTRLAGKAYNEQFF.

The chain combines TRBV18 with TRBJ2-1; D ambiguous. Between the trimmed V and J ends, which lost 6 bases and 1 base, there was a span of 10 bases. CDR1 is KGHSH and CDR2 is LQKENI in the germline V gene. This CDR3 spans 14 amino acids. This CDR3 is CASSWVRSYNEQFF. The CDR3 region has the DNA TGTGCCAGCTCGTGGGTGAGGTCCTACAATGAGCAGTTCTTC.

The chain carries TRBV10-3 and TRBJ2-3; perhaps TRBD2 as D (7 bases). The germline gives CDR1 ENHRY, CDR2 SYGVKD. The CDR3 has 15 residues. V was trimmed by 10 bases and J by 6 bases, leaving 23 bases between them. In DNA form, the CDR3 reads TGTGCCAGCACCTTGGGGGGGGGGGCTTCCGATACGCAGTATTTT. Protein: CASTLGGGASDTQYF.